A selection of T cell receptor beta chains follows, all from one sample in a study of blood T cell repertoires in COVID-19. The data were produced by immunoSEQ multiplex PCR, yet TCRdb's version contains in-frame clones alone and is incomplete. Seen here are a few hundred thousand clones, more than 75% observed once, and the top ten hold over 2.5%. Sequenced: peripheral blood. These receptors were taken from a man aged 50-60 years who had recovered from COVID-19. CDR3s include the opening cysteine and the closing phenylalanine or tryptophan. D genes are given only for firm matches. Size tells how often a clone was seen (once, few, many) or the class of an expanded clone, and some rows leave it out.

v_call,clone_size,d_call,j_call,cdr3_nt,cdr3_aa
TRBV15,-,-,TRBJ1-1,TGTGCCACCAGTTTTTCTGTGAACACTGAAGCTTTCTTT,CATSFSVNTEAFF
TRBV18,few,TRBD1,TRBJ2-4,TGTGCCAGCTCACCACTCGTTCGGACAGGGAGGACCAAAAACATTCAGTACTTC,CASSPLVRTGRTKNIQYF
TRBV2,-,-,TRBJ1-3,TGTGCCAGCAGTGCGCAGGGCTCCCTCTACTCTGGAAACACCATATATTTT,CASSAQGSLYSGNTIYF
TRBV30,-,TRBD1,TRBJ1-5,TGTGCCTGGAGTGTACAGAGGGGGCCTTATAGCAATCAGCCCCAGCATTTT,CAWSVQRGPYSNQPQHF
TRBV6-1,-,-,TRBJ2-3,TGTGCCAGCAGTGAGGTACGGAGGGATACGCAGTATTTT,CASSEVRRDTQYF
TRBV28,-,-,TRBJ2-2,TGTGCCAGCAGTCCCTTGAGGCAGGGGTCGAACACCGGGGAGCTGTTTTTT,CASSPLRQGSNTGELFF
TRBV5-4,once,-,TRBJ1-1,TGTGCCAGCAGCTTGACGGGACTAGAGAACACTGAAGCTTTCTTT,CASSLTGLENTEAFF
TRBV7-2,few,-,TRBJ1-5,TGTGCCAGCAGCGCCGGGATTAGCAATCAGCCCCAGCATTTT,CASSAGISNQPQHF
TRBV28,-,-,TRBJ1-3,TGTGCCAGCAGTTTGTTGGCACGATACTCTGGAAACACCATATATTTT,CASSLLARYSGNTIYF
TRBV6-4,-,TRBD1,TRBJ1-5,TGTGCCAGCAATGAGGGACAGGGCCCCCAGCCCCAGCATTTT,CASNEGQGPQPQHF
TRBV10-3,-,TRBD2,TRBJ2-3,TGTGCCATCAGTGGAGTTGGTAGCGGGGCGACCACAGATACGCAGTATTTT,CAISGVGSGATTDTQYF
TRBV18,once,-,TRBJ1-1,TGTGCCAGCTCACTGACGGGGTCCTCAAACACTGAAGCTTTCTTT,CASSLTGSSNTEAFF
TRBV19,-,-,TRBJ2-1,TGTGCCAGTAGTATAGTGGAGTACAATGAGCAGTTCTTC,CASSIVEYNEQFF
TRBV9,once,-,TRBJ2-3,TGTGCCAGCACCAAGTCCCCCGCGGGCCCCACAGATACGCAGTATTTT,CASTKSPAGPTDTQYF
TRBV7-9,-,-,TRBJ2-1,TGTGCCAGCAGCTTTTCAGGGTCATACAATGAGCAGTTCTTC,CASSFSGSYNEQFF
TRBV19,-,-,TRBJ1-1,TGTGCCAGTTCGTCCAGGGTCACTGAAGCTTTCTTT,CASSSRVTEAFF
TRBV7-8,-,-,TRBJ2-4,TGTGCCAGCAGCTTAGAGGAGGGTGGCCTAAACATTCAGTACTTC,CASSLEEGGLNIQYF
TRBV5-1,-,TRBD2,TRBJ2-1,TGCGCCGGGACTAGCGGGAGGATGACGAGAATGGCGACCAAGCCCTACAATGAGCAGTTCTTC,CAGTSGRMTRMATKPYNEQFF
TRBV13,few,-,TRBJ2-7,TGTGCCAGCAGCTTAGCCCGGTTAAGCGAGCAGTACTTC,CASSLARLSEQYF
TRBV7-2,once,TRBD2,TRBJ2-7,TGTGCCAGCAGCTTGACACTAGCGCAAGCCTCCTACGAGCAGTACTTC,CASSLTLAQASYEQYF
TRBV19,-,-,TRBJ1-4,TGTGCCAGTCGTCTATTGGTGGATGAAAAACTGTTTTTT,CASRLLVDEKLFF
TRBV29-1,-,TRBD1,TRBJ1-4,TGCAGCGTTGGGGACAGAGGGATAACTAATGAAAAACTGTTTTTT,CSVGDRGITNEKLFF
TRBV5-4,-,TRBD1,TRBJ2-3,TGTGCCAGCAGCCCTATCACCGGGACAGGGGGCGCATCAGATACGCAGTATTTT,CASSPITGTGGASDTQYF
TRBV23-1,-,TRBD1,TRBJ1-4,TGCGCCAGCAGTCAGTGGACAGGGGCAAATGAAAAACTGTTTTTT,CASSQWTGANEKLFF
TRBV10-2,-,TRBD2,TRBJ2-5,TGCGCCAGCAGTTCGGTTCGGGCTAGCGGGACTTACTTC,CASSSVRASGTYF
TRBV19,few,TRBD2,TRBJ2-2,TGTGCCAGTAGTATATCCGGGACTAGCGGGAGAACCGGGGAGCTGTTTTTT,CASSISGTSGRTGELFF
TRBV2,-,-,TRBJ1-5,TGTGCCAGCAGTCCCGACAGTAGCAATCAGCCCCAGCATTTT,CASSPDSSNQPQHF
TRBV2,once,-,TRBJ1-4,TGTGCCAGCAGTGAAAGGGCAGGGGAAGAAAAACTGTTTTTT,CASSERAGEEKLFF
TRBV27,-,TRBD1,TRBJ1-4,TGTGCCAGCAGTGGGGTCGACAGGGCAGCGGCTAATGAAAAACTGTTTTTT,CASSGVDRAAANEKLFF
TRBV28,-,TRBD2,TRBJ2-7,TGTGCCAGCAGTCCCGGGGGGGCTCAGTCCTACGAGCAGTACTTC,CASSPGGAQSYEQYF
TRBV24-1,-,TRBD2,TRBJ2-3,TGTGCCACCAGTGATTTGCCGGGGAGACTAGCGGGAGAGTCGAGAGATACGCAGTATTTT,CATSDLPGRLAGESRDTQYF
TRBV7-8,-,TRBD2,TRBJ2-7,TGTGCCAGCAGCCTAACTAGCGGGAGGATCTCCTACGAGCAGTACTTC,CASSLTSGRISYEQYF
TRBV27,-,-,TRBJ1-2,TGTGCCAGCAGAGGGGTGCACTATGGCTACACCTTC,CASRGVHYGYTF
TRBV10-3,-,-,TRBJ2-2,TGTGCCATTTCGGGGGTTTTAGACACCGGGGAGCTGTTTTTT,CAISGVLDTGELFF